These T cell receptor beta chains were read from a single sample in a study of a mutant IDH1 vaccine in newly diagnosed glioma. Their specific antigens are unknown. TCRdb's table, derived via immunoSEQ multiplex PCR, lists solely in-frame clones and lacks some. The sample contains about 48,000 clones, roughly three quarters of which appear only once. This specimen consisted of PBMCs, obtained from a glioma patient whose treatment included an IDH1 peptide vaccine. The origin of the receptors is a man aged 40-50 years with glioma. CDR3s include the opening cysteine and the closing phenylalanine or tryptophan. The order of the fields is CDR3 protein, CDR3 DNA, D gene, clone size, V gene, J gene. A D gene is named only where the DNA matches it firmly. Clone size is stated in some rows and not others, as once, few, many or a class when expanded.

cdr3_aa: CASSESRATEAFF
cdr3_nt: TGCGCCAGCAGTGAGTCCCGGGCCACTGAAGCTTTCTTT
d_call: NA
clone_size: NA
v_call: TRBV10-1
j_call: TRBJ1-1

cdr3_aa: CASSFQGLGSETQYF
cdr3_nt: TGTGCCAGCAGCTTTCAGGGACTAGGCTCAGAGACCCAGTACTTC
d_call: TRBD2
clone_size: NA
v_call: TRBV5-6
j_call: TRBJ2-5

cdr3_aa: CASSLDARGIGSSGNTIYF
cdr3_nt: TGTGCCAGCAGCTTGGACGCCAGGGGTATTGGAAGCTCTGGAAACACCATATATTTT
d_call: NA
clone_size: NA
v_call: TRBV5-4
j_call: TRBJ1-3

cdr3_aa: CASSLVRRGGGVRDRETQYF
cdr3_nt: TGTGCCAGCAGCTTAGTCCGGCGGGGGGGTGGGGTGCGGGACAGGGAGACCCAGTACTTC
d_call: NA
clone_size: NA
v_call: TRBV7-8
j_call: TRBJ2-5

cdr3_aa: CASSGKDRRYEQYF
cdr3_nt: TGTGCCAGCAGTGGAAAGGACAGGCGCTACGAGCAGTACTTC
d_call: TRBD1
clone_size: NA
v_call: TRBV25-1
j_call: TRBJ2-7

cdr3_aa: CASRQGSDTQYF
cdr3_nt: TGTGCCAGCAGACAGGGGTCAGATACGCAGTATTTT
d_call: TRBD1
clone_size: NA
v_call: TRBV6-6
j_call: TRBJ2-3

cdr3_aa: CASSSRQGTLGGDTQYF
cdr3_nt: TGTGCCAGCAGCTCCCGACAGGGGACGTTAGGTGGAGATACGCAGTATTTT
d_call: TRBD1
clone_size: NA
v_call: TRBV11-2
j_call: TRBJ2-3

cdr3_aa: CAESRSVNTEAFF
cdr3_nt: TGTGCCGAGTCCAGGAGCGTGAACACTGAAGCTTTCTTT
d_call: NA
clone_size: NA
v_call: TRBV30
j_call: TRBJ1-1

cdr3_aa: CALRAGGLGKLFF
cdr3_nt: TGTGCCTTGAGGGCAGGGGGCTTGGGAAAACTGTTTTTT
d_call: TRBD1
clone_size: NA
v_call: TRBV30
j_call: TRBJ1-4

cdr3_aa: CASSLPDRLNYGYTF
cdr3_nt: TGTGCCAGCAGCTTACCGGACAGGTTGAACTATGGCTACACCTTC
d_call: TRBD1
clone_size: NA
v_call: TRBV5-4
j_call: TRBJ1-2

cdr3_aa: CASSSTLRDSFSPLHF
cdr3_nt: TGTGCCAGCAGTTCGACGCTCCGGGACAGTTTCTCACCCCTCCACTTT
d_call: TRBD1
clone_size: NA
v_call: TRBV27
j_call: TRBJ1-6

cdr3_aa: CASSEAGATSPLHF
cdr3_nt: TGCGCCAGCAGTGAAGCAGGGGCGACTTCACCCCTCCACTTT
d_call: NA
clone_size: once
v_call: TRBV10-1
j_call: TRBJ1-6

cdr3_aa: CASSEEGLWVGYTF
cdr3_nt: TGTGCCAGCAGTGAGGAAGGACTCTGGGTAGGCTACACCTTC
d_call: NA
clone_size: NA
v_call: TRBV6-1
j_call: TRBJ1-2

cdr3_aa: CASSPRVDANTGELFF
cdr3_nt: TGTGCCAGCTCACCCCGGGTTGACGCGAACACCGGGGAGCTGTTTTTT
d_call: NA
clone_size: NA
v_call: TRBV18
j_call: TRBJ2-2

cdr3_aa: CASSPPTSYEQYF
cdr3_nt: TGTGCCAGCAGCCCCCCAACCTCCTACGAGCAGTACTTC
d_call: NA
clone_size: few
v_call: TRBV11-2
j_call: TRBJ2-7

cdr3_aa: CSASRDESYTF
cdr3_nt: TGCAGTGCTAGCCGGGACGAAAGCTACACCTTC
d_call: NA
clone_size: NA
v_call: TRBV20-1
j_call: TRBJ1-2

cdr3_aa: CASSLGDSLLSSGNTIYF
cdr3_nt: TGTGCCAGCAGCTTAGGGGACAGTCTCCTAAGCTCTGGAAACACCATATATTTT
d_call: NA
clone_size: NA
v_call: TRBV13
j_call: TRBJ1-3

cdr3_aa: CASSPGLAGSEQYF
cdr3_nt: TGTGCCAGCAGCCCGGGACTAGCGGGCTCCGAGCAGTACTTC
d_call: TRBD2
clone_size: NA
v_call: TRBV2
j_call: TRBJ2-7

cdr3_aa: CASSLDGADVAYEQYF
cdr3_nt: TGTGCCAGCAGCTTGGATGGCGCGGACGTCGCCTACGAGCAGTACTTC
d_call: NA
clone_size: NA
v_call: TRBV5-4
j_call: TRBJ2-7

cdr3_aa: CASSWGQGSSTDTQYF
cdr3_nt: TGCGCCAGCAGCTGGGGACAGGGTTCCAGCACAGATACGCAGTATTTT
d_call: TRBD1
clone_size: NA
v_call: TRBV5-1
j_call: TRBJ2-3

cdr3_aa: CASSEGSQPLEAFF
cdr3_nt: TGTGCCAGCAGCGAGGGAAGCCAGCCTCTTGAAGCTTTCTTT
d_call: NA
clone_size: few
v_call: TRBV5-6
j_call: TRBJ1-1

cdr3_aa: CASTTGGNSPLHF
cdr3_nt: TGTGCCAGTACCACAGGGGGCAATTCACCCCTCCACTTT
d_call: TRBD1
clone_size: NA
v_call: TRBV27
j_call: TRBJ1-6

cdr3_aa: CASSTWTDSNQPQHF
cdr3_nt: TGTGCCAGTAGTACGTGGACAGATAGCAATCAGCCCCAGCATTTT
d_call: NA
clone_size: NA
v_call: TRBV19
j_call: TRBJ1-5